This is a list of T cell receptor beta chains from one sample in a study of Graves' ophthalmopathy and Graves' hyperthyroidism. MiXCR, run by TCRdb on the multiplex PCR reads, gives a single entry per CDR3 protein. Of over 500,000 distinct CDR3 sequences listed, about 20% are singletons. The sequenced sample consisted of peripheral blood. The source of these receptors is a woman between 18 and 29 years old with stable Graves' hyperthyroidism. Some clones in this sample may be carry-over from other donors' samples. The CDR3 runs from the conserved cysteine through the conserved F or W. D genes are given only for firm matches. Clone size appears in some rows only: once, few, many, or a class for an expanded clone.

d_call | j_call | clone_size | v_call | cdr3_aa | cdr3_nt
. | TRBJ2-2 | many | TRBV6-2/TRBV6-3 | CASTRNGLTGEVRTGELFF | TGTGCCAGCACTAGAAATGGGTTGACGGGGGAAGTTCGCACCGGGGAGCTGTTTTTT
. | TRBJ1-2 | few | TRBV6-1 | CAASAGRTYYGYTF | TGTGCCGCATCGGCAGGCCGAACCTACTATGGCTACACCTTC
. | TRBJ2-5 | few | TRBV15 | CATSRDSGDQETQYF | TGTGCCACCAGCAGAGATTCGGGTGACCAAGAGACCCAGTACTTC
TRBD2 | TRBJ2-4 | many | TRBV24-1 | CATSDERGWIRWDIKYF | TGTGCCACCAGTGATGAGCGGGGGTGGATTCGATGGGACATTAAGTACTTC
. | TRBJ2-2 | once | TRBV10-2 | CACTRDTGELFF | TGCGCCTGCACCCGAGATACCGGGGAGCTGTTTTTT
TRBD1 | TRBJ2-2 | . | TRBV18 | CASSEFAAGGYTGELFF | TGTGCCAGCTCAGAGTTCGCGGCAGGGGGATACACCGGGGAGCTGTTTTTT
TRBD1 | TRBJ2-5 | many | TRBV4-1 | CASSPPDRGPETQYF | TGCGCCAGCAGCCCCCCAGACAGGGGACCAGAGACCCAGTACTTC
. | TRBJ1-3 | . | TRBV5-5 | CASSLVGNSVNTIYF | TGTGCCAGCAGCTTGGTTGGTAACTCTGTAAACACCATATATTTT
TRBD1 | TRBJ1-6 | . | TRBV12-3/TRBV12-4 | CASSDRQGTPRPLHF | TGTGCCAGCAGTGACAGACAGGGTACCCCGCGGCCCCTCCACTTT
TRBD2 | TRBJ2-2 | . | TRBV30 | CAWTRGGNTGELFF | TGTGCCTGGACCCGGGGGGGAAACACCGGGGAGCTGTTTTTT
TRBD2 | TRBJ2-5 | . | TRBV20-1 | CSARGGLAEQETQYF | TGCAGTGCTAGAGGGGGACTAGCGGAGCAAGAGACCCAGTACTTC
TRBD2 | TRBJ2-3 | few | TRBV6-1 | CASPAGGGPTDTQYF | TGTGCCAGCCCCGCGGGCGGGGGGCCCACAGATACGCAGTATTTT
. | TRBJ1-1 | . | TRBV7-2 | CASSYTTGSDTEAFF | TGTGCCAGCAGCTACACCACAGGGTCGGACACTGAAGCTTTCTTT
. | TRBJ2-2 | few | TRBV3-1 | CASSQVGSEPNTGELFF | TGTGCCAGCAGCCAAGTGGGTAGCGAGCCGAACACCGGGGAGCTGTTTTTT
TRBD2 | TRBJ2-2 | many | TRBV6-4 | CASSDRLAGEAGELFF | TGTGCCAGCAGTGACCGACTAGCGGGAGAGGCCGGGGAGCTGTTTTTT
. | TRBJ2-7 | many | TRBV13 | CASSKLWGTYEQYF | TGTGCCAGCAGCAAGCTGTGGGGGACCTACGAGCAGTACTTC
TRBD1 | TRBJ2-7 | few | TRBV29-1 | CSVGQGDYEQYF | TGCAGCGTAGGACAGGGAGACTACGAGCAGTACTTC
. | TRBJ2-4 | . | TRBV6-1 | CASSDYAPGDIQYF | TGTGCCAGCAGTGATTACGCGCCCGGGGACATTCAGTACTTC
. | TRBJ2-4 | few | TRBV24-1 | CATSDLQYRERYF | TGTGCCACCAGTGATTTGCAGTACAGGGAGCGGTACTTC
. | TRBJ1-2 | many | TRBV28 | CASSTGPGYTF | TGTGCCAGCAGTACCGGACCGGGCTACACCTTC
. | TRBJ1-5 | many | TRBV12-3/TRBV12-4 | CASSYSLNQPQHF | TGTGCCAGCAGTTATAGCTTAAATCAGCCCCAGCATTTT
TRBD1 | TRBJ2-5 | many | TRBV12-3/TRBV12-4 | CASSLGTGGYQETQYF | TGTGCCAGCAGTTTAGGGACAGGGGGGTACCAAGAGACCCAGTACTTC
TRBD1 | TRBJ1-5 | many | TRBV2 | CASRGDRSPQHF | TGTGCCAGCAGGGGGGACAGGTCCCCCCAGCATTTT
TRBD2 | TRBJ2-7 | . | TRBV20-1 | CSARATRTSVYEQYF | TGCAGTGCTAGAGCTACTAGGACTAGCGTCTACGAGCAGTACTTC
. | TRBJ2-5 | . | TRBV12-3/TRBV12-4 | CASSFSRSRGGLPETQYF | TGTGCCAGCAGCTTTTCGCGATCCCGAGGGGGGCTCCCGGAGACCCAGTACTTC
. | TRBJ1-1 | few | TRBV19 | CASSIREARAEAFF | TGTGCCAGTAGTATTCGGGAAGCAAGGGCTGAAGCTTTCTTT
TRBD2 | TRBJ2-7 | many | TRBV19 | CASAGTSYEQYF | TGTGCCAGTGCCGGGACTAGCTACGAGCAGTACTTC
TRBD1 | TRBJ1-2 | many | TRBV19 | CASSSTGTGNYGYTF | TGTGCCAGTAGTTCCACCGGGACAGGGAACTATGGCTACACCTTC
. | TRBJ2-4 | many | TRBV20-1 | CSVIGSALAKNIQYF | TGCAGTGTAATCGGATCAGCACTAGCCAAAAACATTCAGTACTTC
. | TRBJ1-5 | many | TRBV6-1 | CASSVDGGRAQHF | TGTGCCAGCAGTGTCGACGGCGGCCGGGCCCAGCATTTT
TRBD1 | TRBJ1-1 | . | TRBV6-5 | CASSYYPGQLNTEAFF | TGTGCCAGCAGTTACTATCCGGGACAGCTGAACACTGAAGCTTTCTTT
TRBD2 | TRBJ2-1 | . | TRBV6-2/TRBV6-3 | CASSRSGGPPYNEQFF | TGTGCCAGCAGCCGTAGCGGGGGGCCCCCATACAATGAGCAGTTCTTC
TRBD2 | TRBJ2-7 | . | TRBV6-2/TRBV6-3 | CASWGRVDPYEQYF | TGTGCCAGCTGGGGGAGGGTGGACCCCTACGAGCAGTACTTC
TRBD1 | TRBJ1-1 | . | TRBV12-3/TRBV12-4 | CASSAEGALDTEAFF | TGTGCCAGCAGTGCGGAGGGGGCCCTGGACACTGAAGCTTTCTTT
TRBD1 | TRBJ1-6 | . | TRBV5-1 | CASSWTWDRDLNSPLHF | TGCGCCAGCAGCTGGACTTGGGACAGGGACCTTAATTCACCCCTCCACTTT
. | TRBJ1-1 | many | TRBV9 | CASSVSRGTEAFF | TGTGCCAGCAGCGTCTCCCGGGGTACTGAAGCTTTCTTT
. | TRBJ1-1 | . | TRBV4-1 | CASSALTRDPEKEAFF | TGCGCCAGCAGCGCCCTGACCCGGGACCCCGAGAAGGAAGCTTTCTTT
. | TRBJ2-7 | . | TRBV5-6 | CASSLVGLASYEQYF | TGTGCCAGCAGCTTGGTTGGGCTAGCTTCCTACGAGCAGTACTTC
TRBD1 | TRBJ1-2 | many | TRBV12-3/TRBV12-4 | CASGTGGSYTF | TGTGCCAGCGGGACAGGGGGGTCGTATACCTTC
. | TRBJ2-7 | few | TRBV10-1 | CASSESGPKDEQYF | TGCGCCAGCAGTGAGTCGGGGCCCAAAGACGAGCAGTACTTC